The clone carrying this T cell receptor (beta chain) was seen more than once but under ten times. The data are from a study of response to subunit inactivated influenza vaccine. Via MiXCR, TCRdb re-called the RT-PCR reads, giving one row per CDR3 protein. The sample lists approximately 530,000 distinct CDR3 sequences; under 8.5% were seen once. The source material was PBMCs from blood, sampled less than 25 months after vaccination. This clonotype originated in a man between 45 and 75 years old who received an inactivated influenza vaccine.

The CDR3 coding sequence is TGTGCCAGCAGCTTAGTTAGCAGACGGAACACCGGGGAGCTGTTTTTT. It is translated as CASSLVSRRNTGELFF. The rearrangement joins TRBV7-9 to TRBJ2-2; D is ambiguous. V was trimmed by 1 base and J by 1 base, leaving 10 bases between them. CDR1 is SEHNR, CDR2 FQNEAQ, per germline (reference sequence). CDR3 size: 16 residues. Looking up the rest from reference TRBV7-9 and TRBJ2-2 gives the full variable domain: DTGVSQNPRHKITKRGQNVTFRCDPISEHNRLYWYRQTLGQGPEFLTYFQNEAQLEKSRLLSDRFSAERPKGSFSTLEIQRTEQGDSAMYLCASSLVSRRNTGELFFGEGSRLTVL.